These 30 T cell receptor beta chains came from one sample sequenced in a study of blood T cell repertoires in COVID-19. Sequencing used immunoSEQ multiplex PCR; TCRdb keeps in-frame clones, though not all of them. Here the sample spans around 100,000 clones, around nine tenths being singletons. The sequenced material came from peripheral blood. Source of these receptors: a human donor in a cohort sampled during active COVID-19.

The chain links TRBV19 to TRBJ1-5; no clear D. V was shortened by 5 bases and J by 0 bases, with 8 bases between the two germline ends. CDR1 is LNHDA, CDR2 SQIVND, per germline (reference sequence). This CDR3 spans 14 amino acids. The CDR3 protein is CASSRDNSNQPQHF. CDR3 nucleotide sequence: TGTGCCAGTAGTCGAGATAATAGCAATCAGCCCCAGCATTTT.

The chain recombines TRBV19 with TRBJ2-2, with no clear D. The length of the CDR3 is 14 residues. Trimming took off 4 bases at V and 4 bases at J, with 10 bases between the two ends. Germline values: CDR1 LNHDA, CDR2 SQIVND (reference sequence). CDR3 loop: CASSSAGLTGELFF. The DNA for the CDR3 is TGTGCCAGTAGTAGCGCAGGCCTCACCGGGGAGCTGTTTTTT.

The chain carries TRBV6-1 and TRBJ1-2; D is undetermined. CDR1 MNHNS and CDR2 SASEGT come from the germline V gene. Trimming took 1 base from V and 7 from J, leaving 13 bases between them. The CDR3 extends over 14 amino acids. The CDR3 region is CASSEDNSPSGYTF. The CDR3 DNA reads as TGTGCCAGCAGTGAAGACAACAGCCCCAGTGGCTACACCTTC.

The chain has TRBV19 and TRBJ1-5, with 7 nucleotides matching TRBD1. This CDR3 comprises 13 residues. The V gene end was trimmed by 5 bases and the J gene end by 5 bases; junction bases not matched to a gene: 3. Germline V gene data show CDR1 as LNHDA and CDR2 as SQIVND (reference sequence). CDR3 loop: CASSPDRDQPQHF. CDR3 bases: TGTGCCAGTAGTCCTGACAGGGATCAGCCCCAGCATTTT.

This clone was picked up one time. The V and J genes are TRBV2 and TRBJ2-3; TRBD1 aligns across 9 bases. J was trimmed by 0 bases and V by 5 bases; bases with no gene match: 9. In germline, CDR1 is SNHLY, CDR2 FYNNEI. The CDR3 runs to 17 residues. The CDR3 protein is CASSLGTGPLSTDTQYF. The CDR3 DNA is TGTGCCAGCAGTCTAGGGACAGGGCCACTGAGCACAGATACGCAGTATTTT.

This chain uses TRBV2 with TRBJ1-2; D not certain. V lost 9 bases, J lost 5 bases, and 16 bases lay in between. Germline loops: CDR1 SNHLY, CDR2 FYNNEI. This CDR3 is built from 13 residues. DNA of the CDR3: TGTGCCAGGAGTTTAGACAAAAAGTATGGCTACACCTTC. Amino acids: CARSLDKKYGYTF. Variable domain in full (rest from reference TRBV2 and TRBJ1-2): EPEVTQTPSHQVTQMGQEVILRCVPISNHLYFYWYRQILGQKVEFLVSFYNNEISEKSEIFDDQFSVERPDGSNFTLKIRSTKLEDSAMYFCARSLDKKYGYTFGSGTRLTVV.

This rearrangement joins TRBV13 to TRBJ2-1; 11 bases match TRBD2. Germline loops: CDR1 PRHDT, CDR2 FYEKMQ (reference sequence). The CDR3 covers 16 residues. Trimming removed 4 bases from V and 4 bases from J; junction bases left unmatched: 6. The CDR3 nucleotides read TGTGCCAGCAGCTCGATAGCGGGGGGGCGGTACAATGAGCAGTTCTTC. Its translation: CASSSIAGGRYNEQFF.

This clone is a singleton in its sample. The chain carries TRBV9 and TRBJ2-3, with 13 bases identical to TRBD2. The J segment lost 5 bases and the V segment lost 3 bases, leaving 3 bases of the junction unmatched. Germline loops: CDR1 SGDLS, CDR2 YYNGEE. CDR3 length equals 15 residues. The CDR3 bases are TGTGCCAGCAGCGGAGGACTAGCGGGGGAAGATACGCAGTATTTT. This translates into CASSGGLAGEDTQYF.

The chain recombines TRBV7-3 with TRBJ1-1, with TRBD1 matching over 7 bases. The length of the CDR3 is 15 residues. The ends lost 5 bases at V and 2 bases at J; junction bases unmatched: 8. Germline V CDR1 and CDR2: SGHTA, FQGTGA. CDR3 sequence reads: CASSAMGTVNTEAFF. In nucleotides, the CDR3 is TGTGCCAGCAGCGCTATGGGGACAGTAAACACTGAAGCTTTCTTT.

This chain joins TRBV5-4 and TRBJ2-3; TRBD2 aligns across 14 bases. Unmatched junction bases numbered 7, after V lost 4 bases and J lost 0 bases. This CDR3 contains 18 residues. CDR1 is SGHNT, CDR2 YYREEE, per germline (reference sequence). DNA of the CDR3: TGTGCCAGCAGCCCCGGACTAGCGGGGGGAACTAGCACAGATACGCAGTATTTT. This encodes CASSPGLAGGTSTDTQYF. The whole variable domain, filled in from reference TRBV5-4 and TRBJ2-3, reads ETGVTQSPTHLIKTRGQQVTLRCSSQSGHNTVSWYQQALGQGPQFIFQYYREEENGRGNFPPRFSGLQFPNYSSELNVNALELDDSALYLCASSPGLAGGTSTDTQYFGPGTRLTVL.

The rearrangement links TRBV5-1 to TRBJ1-1; TRBD1 is a possible D gene (5 bases). V was trimmed by 0 bases and J by 2 bases, leaving 8 bases between them. CDR1 is SGHRS and CDR2 is YFSETQ in the germline V gene. The CDR3 has 14 amino acids. The CDR3 spells CASSLAGSNTEAFF. CDR3 DNA: TGCGCCAGCAGCTTGGCAGGGTCCAACACTGAAGCTTTCTTT.

This clone was seen a handful of times. The chain links TRBV2 to TRBJ1-6; D ambiguous. The CDR3 totals 14 residues. In germline, CDR1 is SNHLY, CDR2 FYNNEI. V lost 8 bases to trimming and J lost 5 bases, with 13 bases between them. The CDR3 DNA is TGTGCCAGCCGCACGTTCGAGAATAATTCACCCCTCCACTTT. Its translation is CASRTFENNSPLHF.

The chain couples TRBV7-6 to TRBJ2-7, with TRBD2 as a possible D gene (6 bases). The CDR3 consists of 13 residues. The germline gives CDR1 SGHVS, CDR2 FNYEAQ. V shed 5 bases and J shed 0 bases, with 8 bases lying between them. CDR3 loop: CASSGGSSYEQYF. The CDR3 DNA reads TGTGCCAGCAGCGGGGGGAGCTCCTACGAGCAGTACTTC. The full variable domain, completed using reference TRBV7-6 and TRBJ2-7, is GAGVSQSPRYKVTKRGQDVALRCDPISGHVSLYWYRQALGQGPEFLTYFNYEAQQDKSGLPNDRFSAERPEGSISTLTIQRTEQRDSAMYRCASSGGSSYEQYFGPGTRLTVT.

This clone appeared a few times. The chain joins TRBV18 to TRBJ2-3; 7 positions match TRBD2. Germline CDR1 is KGHSH and CDR2 is LQKENI. This CDR3 has 15 amino acids. Trimming removed 3 bases from V and 2 bases from J; junction bases left unmatched: 5. CDR3 bases: TGTGCCAGCTCACCCCCGAGCGGGAACACAGATACGCAGTATTTT. Protein product: CASSPPSGNTDTQYF.

V and J are TRBV5-1 and TRBJ2-3; a weak D match, TRBD2 (5 bases). The CDR3 sequence is 13 residues long. Trimming stripped 3 bases from V and 2 bases from J, with 7 bases between. Germline V gene lookup returns CDR1 SGHRS and CDR2 YFSETQ. CDR3 in amino acids: CASSSGFTDTQYF. CDR3 in DNA: TGCGCCAGCAGCTCGGGATTCACAGATACGCAGTATTTT. Looking up the rest from reference TRBV5-1 and TRBJ2-3 gives the full variable domain: KAGVTQTPRYLIKTRGQQVTLSCSPISGHRSVSWYQQTPGQGLQFLFEYFSETQRNKGNFPGRFSGRQFSNSRSEMNVSTLELGDSALYLCASSSGFTDTQYFGPGTRLTVL.

The V call is TRBV29-1, the J call TRBJ2-7; 9 nucleotides match TRBD2. Germline loops: CDR1 SQVTM, CDR2 ANQGSEA. This CDR3 contains 15 residues. J lost 1 base, V lost 1 base, and 5 bases had no gene match. The CDR3, as DNA: TGCAGCGTTGAAGCCTGGCTAGCGGGATCCTACGAGCAGTACTTC. It yields the protein CSVEAWLAGSYEQYF.

The chain couples TRBV28 to TRBJ2-1, with D possibly being TRBD1 (6 bases). V was pared by 4 bases and J by 9 bases, with 13 bases between. The CDR3 extends over 13 amino acids. The germline V gene encodes CDR1 MDHEN and CDR2 SYDVKM. CDR3: CASSWGRGGEQFF. In DNA form, the CDR3 reads TGTGCCAGCAGTTGGGGCAGGGGTGGTGAGCAGTTCTTC.

The chain combines TRBV24-1 with TRBJ2-2, with D perhaps TRBD2 (6 bases). Germline assignment: CDR1 KGHDR and CDR2 SFDVKD. Deletions cut 4 bases from V and 7 bases from J, with 21 bases between. CDR3 length: 17 amino acids. CDR3 in DNA: TGTGCCACCAGTGACACCCCCACGGGGACTTCAATCGGGGAGCTGTTTTTT. This encodes CATSDTPTGTSIGELFF.

The chain recombines TRBV28 with TRBJ1-2, with D unresolved. The CDR3 spans 12 residues. From germline, CDR1 is MDHEN and CDR2 SYDVKM. The V and J ends lost 4 bases and 7 bases respectively, with 10 bases between them. CDR3 in amino acids: CASSSPAGGYTF. CDR3 coding DNA: TGTGCCAGCAGTTCCCCGGCGGGTGGCTACACCTTC.

The rearrangement uses TRBV7-6 and TRBJ2-5, with no clear D. Germline assignment: CDR1 SGHVS and CDR2 FNYEAQ. This CDR3 contains 12 residues. V dropped 5 bases and J dropped 5 bases, with 9 bases sitting between them. CDR3 in amino acids: CASSRSRETQYF. CDR3 bases: TGTGCCAGCAGCCGCTCTCGGGAGACCCAGTACTTC. The whole variable domain, filled in from reference TRBV7-6 and TRBJ2-5, reads GAGVSQSPRYKVTKRGQDVALRCDPISGHVSLYWYRQALGQGPEFLTYFNYEAQQDKSGLPNDRFSAERPEGSISTLTIQRTEQRDSAMYRCASSRSRETQYFGPGTRLLVL.

This clone was seen a single time. V usage is TRBV3-1 (or the pseudogene TRBV3-2) and J usage is TRBJ1-6; D is possibly TRBD1 (5 bases). V was shortened by 4 bases and J by 13 bases, with 11 bases between the two germline ends. The V gene's germline CDR1 is LGHDT and CDR2 YNNKEL (reference sequence). CDR3 length: 12 amino acids. CDR3 sequence reads: CASSRVEGPLHF. In nucleotides, the CDR3 is TGTGCCAGCAGCCGGGTGGAGGGGCCCCTCCACTTT.

V is TRBV7-8 and J is TRBJ1-5; a possible D gene is TRBD1 (5 bases). Trimming removed 1 base at V and 9 bases at J, with 16 bases between. Germline V lookup: CDR1 SGHVS, CDR2 FQNEAQ. The CDR3 contains 15 residues. CDR3 in amino acids: CASSLGSGQTGPQHF. CDR3 nucleotides: TGTGCCAGCAGCTTAGGGTCAGGGCAGACGGGGCCCCAGCATTTT.

V gene TRBV7-9 combines with J gene TRBJ1-5; D might be TRBD1 (6 bases). V was cut by 5 bases and J by 5 bases, with 13 bases left in between. The CDR3 length is 14 residues. Germline CDR1 reads SEHNR; CDR2 reads FQNEAQ (reference sequence). CDR3 coding DNA: TGTGCCAGCAGCGGAAACAGGGTCGATCAGCCCCAGCATTTT. It codes for CASSGNRVDQPQHF.

The chain carries TRBV7-9 and TRBJ2-7; D unclear. This CDR3 is 16 amino acids long. Between the trimmed V and J ends, which lost 6 bases and 3 bases, there was a span of 21 bases. Germline V gene data show CDR1 as SEHNR and CDR2 as FQNEAQ (reference sequence). The CDR3 is CASRCLTNGSFYEQYF. The CDR3 coding sequence is TGTGCCAGCAGGTGTCTGACGAACGGGTCCTTCTACGAGCAGTACTTC.

The chain carries TRBV7-3 and TRBJ2-1; D is uncertain. Trimming stripped 5 bases from V and 2 bases from J, with 16 bases between. The V gene's germline CDR1 is SGHTA and CDR2 FQGTGA. The CDR3 loop spans 16 amino acids. The CDR3 reads CASSRSWAVPYNEQFF. Here the CDR3 DNA reads TGTGCCAGCAGCCGATCTTGGGCAGTCCCCTACAATGAGCAGTTCTTC.

The rearrangement joins TRBV2 to TRBJ2-1; 9 bases fit TRBD1. Looked up from germline, CDR1 is SNHLY and CDR2 is FYNNEI. Trimming removed 6 bases from V and 6 bases from J; junction bases left unmatched: 12. CDR3 length: 16 residues. In DNA form, the CDR3 reads TGTGCCAGCAGAGAACCGGGACAGGGTTCTTTCAATGAGCAGTTCTTC. This translates into CASREPGQGSFNEQFF. Using reference TRBV2 and TRBJ2-1 for the parts outside the CDR3, the full variable domain is EPEVTQTPSHQVTQMGQEVILRCVPISNHLYFYWYRQILGQKVEFLVSFYNNEISEKSEIFDDQFSVERPDGSNFTLKIRSTKLEDSAMYFCASREPGQGSFNEQFFGPGTRLTVL.

The rearrangement links TRBV10-3 to TRBJ1-5, with a weak D call TRBD1 (5 bases). The V end lost 3 bases, the J end lost 3 bases, and 12 bases lay between the germline ends. Germline-derived CDR1 and CDR2 are ENHRY and SYGVKD. The CDR3 covers 15 residues. The CDR3 DNA is TGTGCCATCAGTGAAAACAGGCGAGACAATCAGCCCCAGCATTTT. Residues: CAISENRRDNQPQHF.

This chain links TRBV28 with TRBJ2-3; 13 bases fit TRBD2. The CDR3 contains 16 residues. The V segment lost 4 bases and the J segment 5 bases; nucleotides outside the gene matches: 6. CDR1 and CDR2 from the germline V gene are MDHEN and SYDVKM. The chain's CDR3 is CASSSTSGRAEDTQYF. DNA for the CDR3: TGTGCCAGCAGTTCAACTAGCGGGAGGGCCGAAGATACGCAGTATTTT.

The chain carries TRBV28 and TRBJ1-5; 7 bases match TRBD1. The V gene's germline CDR1 is MDHEN and CDR2 SYDVKM. V shed 6 bases, J shed 3 bases, and the junction held 11 bases outside the gene matches. The CDR3 has 16 residues. The CDR3 spells CASRSSLQGNNQPQHF. The CDR3 DNA is TGTGCCAGCAGATCATCTTTACAGGGGAACAATCAGCCCCAGCATTTT. Together with reference TRBV28 and TRBJ1-5, the CDR3 gives the full variable domain: DVKVTQSSRYLVKRTGEKVFLECVQDMDHENMFWYRQDPGLGLRLIYFSYDVKMKEKGDIPEGYSVSREKKERFSLILESASTNQTSMYLCASRSSLQGNNQPQHFGDGTRLSIL.

The chain joins TRBV9 to TRBJ2-2, with 10 bases lining up with TRBD1. Germline V gene sequence: CDR1 SGDLS, CDR2 YYNGEE. This CDR3 comprises 16 residues. V lost 0 bases, J lost 7 bases, and 6 bases stayed unmatched. The chain's CDR3 is CASSVDGTGVVGELFF. CDR3 DNA sequence: TGTGCCAGCAGCGTAGATGGGACAGGGGTTGTCGGGGAGCTGTTTTTT.